The 25 T cell receptor beta chains listed next were all sequenced from one sample in a study of cytomegalovirus exposure and HLA in healthy donors. The primer mix had 60 Vbeta and 13 Jbeta primers. Sequencing was performed with immunoSEQ multiplex PCR; in TCRdb, only in-frame clones are kept and a portion is missing. In total, the table holds approximately 96,000 clones. Material: PBMCs. The receptors derive from a girl aged 5 to 17 in good health and CMV-seropositive.

The rearrangement links TRBV6-1 to TRBJ1-1, with D hard to call. The V and J ends lost 3 bases and 3 bases respectively, with 14 bases between them. This CDR3 contains 15 residues. The germline CDR1 and CDR2 sequences are MNHNS and SASEGT. This chain's CDR3 is CASSDPRIGDTEAFF. The CDR3 DNA sequence: TGTGCCAGCAGTGATCCCAGGATCGGGGACACTGAAGCTTTCTTT.

About this clone itself: Because it lacks the conserved phenylalanine or tryptophan at the end, this CDR3 is likely a read error. The chain uses TRBV6-1 and TRBJ2-7; 9 positions agree with TRBD1. The CDR3 sequence is 12 residues long. The trim removed 8 bases at V and 3 bases at J, leaving 2 bases unmatched. The germline CDR1 and CDR2 sequences are MNHNS and SASEGT. The CDR3: CASRGQGYEQYI. CDR3 DNA sequence: TGTGCCAGCCGGGGACAGGGCTACGAGCAGTACATC.

This chain uses TRBV18 with TRBJ2-7; D gene uncertain. From germline, CDR1 is KGHSH and CDR2 LQKENI. The CDR3 sequence is 13 residues long. Deletions cut 2 bases from V and 4 bases from J, with 9 bases between. The CDR3 protein is CASSPDNQYEQYV. CDR3 in DNA: TGTGCCAGCTCACCAGACAACCAGTACGAGCAGTACGTC.

The chain is built from TRBV5-4 and TRBJ2-7; 7 bases agree with TRBD2. CDR3 length: 15 amino acids. Germline lookup yields CDR1 SGHNT and CDR2 YYREEE (reference sequence). The V gene end was trimmed by 4 bases and the J gene end by 3 bases; junction bases not matched to a gene: 10. The CDR3 DNA reads as TGTGCCAGCAGCGCGTCTCAGCGGGGCCTCTACGAGCAGTACTTC. Protein: CASSASQRGLYEQYF. Full variable domain (rest looked up from reference TRBV5-4 and TRBJ2-7): ETGVTQSPTHLIKTRGQQVTLRCSSQSGHNTVSWYQQALGQGPQFIFQYYREEENGRGNFPPRFSGLQFPNYSSELNVNALELDDSALYLCASSASQRGLYEQYFGPGTRLTVT.

The rearrangement links TRBV4-3 to TRBJ2-5; no clear D gene. Trimming stripped 0 bases from V and 5 bases from J, with 10 bases between. Germline-derived CDR1 and CDR2 are LGHNA and YSLEER. The CDR3 runs 14 residues. The CDR3 protein is CASSQDRLMETQYF. In nucleotides, the CDR3 is TGCGCCAGCAGCCAAGACAGGTTAATGGAGACCCAGTACTTC.

The chain combines TRBV15 with TRBJ2-7; TRBD1 matches 7 bases. This CDR3 contains 15 residues. The V and J ends lost 5 bases and 1 base, in that order; junction bases with no gene match: 8. Germline CDR1 is LNHNV and CDR2 is YYDKDF (reference sequence). DNA of the CDR3: TGTGCCACCAGCGGACAGGTGGTGTTATCCTACGAGCAGTACTTC. Its translation: CATSGQVVLSYEQYF.

The gene calls are TRBV11-2 and TRBJ2-5, with no clear D. The germline gives CDR1 SGHAT, CDR2 FQNNGV. Trimming pared 3 bases from V and 1 base from J, leaving 9 bases between. The CDR3 extends over 14 amino acids. In nucleotides, the CDR3 is TGTGCCAGCAGCTTGCGGTTGGGCCAAGAGACCCAGTACTTC. This gives the protein CASSLRLGQETQYF.

The CDR3 loop is CASSVSQAANYGYTF. The CDR3 DNA is TGTGCCAGCAGCGTAAGTCAGGCAGCTAACTATGGCTACACCTTC. The chain carries TRBV9 and TRBJ1-2; no firm D call. Germline V gene sequence: CDR1 SGDLS, CDR2 YYNGEE. This CDR3 has 15 residues. V was clipped by 1 base and J by 0 bases, with 10 bases between them. Variable domain in full (rest from reference TRBV9 and TRBJ1-2): DSGVTQTPKHLITATGQRVTLRCSPRSGDLSVYWYQQSLDQGLQFLIQYYNGEERAKGNILERFSAQQFPDLHSELNLSSLELGDSALYFCASSVSQAANYGYTFGSGTRLTVV.

The gene calls are TRBV5-1 and TRBJ1-5; the match to TRBD1 covers 8 bases. The germline V gene has CDR1 SGHRS and CDR2 YFSETQ. J gave up 4 bases and V 5 bases, and 8 bases lay outside the gene matches. There are 15 residues in the CDR3. Here the CDR3 DNA reads TGCGCCAGCAGTGAGTCAGGGGGCGGAAATCAGCCCCAGCATTTT. Residues: CASSESGGGNQPQHF.

V and J are TRBV7-9 and TRBJ2-1, with 8 bases aligning to TRBD2. V dropped 3 bases and J dropped 9; count of bases not matched to a gene: 4. Germline loops: CDR1 SEHNR, CDR2 FQNEAQ (reference sequence). There are 13 residues in the CDR3. The CDR3 is CASSFPGGGEQFF. In DNA, the CDR3 is TGTGCCAGCAGCTTCCCCGGGGGGGGTGAGCAGTTCTTC.

The gene calls are TRBV9 and TRBJ2-1; 12 bases map to TRBD2. This CDR3 is built from 19 residues. V gave up 0 bases and J gave up 4 bases; unmatched junction bases: 11. Per the germline V gene, CDR1 is SGDLS and CDR2 is YYNGEE. The CDR3 DNA is TGTGCCAGCAGCGTAGCTTGGGCTAGCGGGGGGGCTATATACAATGAGCAGTTCTTC. It translates to CASSVAWASGGAIYNEQFF.

V usage is TRBV9 and J usage is TRBJ1-1; no clear D gene. This CDR3 is built from 16 residues. In germline, CDR1 is SGDLS, CDR2 YYNGEE. Trimming pared 0 bases from V and 1 base from J, leaving 13 bases between. The DNA of the CDR3 is TGTGCCAGCAGCGTAGATAGGGAGGTGGGGAACACTGAAGCTTTCTTT. Amino acid sequence: CASSVDREVGNTEAFF.

The rearrangement joins TRBV30 to TRBJ2-7; a possible D gene is TRBD1 (6 bases). The V and J ends lost 5 bases and 2 bases respectively, with 16 bases between them. The length of the CDR3 is 14 residues. The V gene's germline CDR1 is GTSNPN and CDR2 SVGIG (reference sequence). The CDR3 DNA follows: TGTGCCTGGGCAGGGGCTGGGAGTACCTACGAGCAGTACGTC. It specifies CAWAGAGSTYEQYV.

The chain combines TRBV15 with TRBJ2-3; D is possibly TRBD2 (7 bases). With 0 bases removed from V and 2 bases from J, the gap between germline ends came to 18 bases. CDR1 and CDR2 from the germline V gene are LNHNV and YYDKDF (reference sequence). The CDR3 covers 18 residues. This chain's CDR3 is CATSRDEVGGPHTDTQYF. The DNA of the CDR3 is TGTGCCACCAGCAGAGATGAAGTCGGGGGGCCACACACAGATACGCAGTATTTT. Looking up the rest from reference TRBV15 and TRBJ2-3 gives the full variable domain: DAMVIQNPRYQVTQFGKPVTLSCSQTLNHNVMYWYQQKSSQAPKLLFHYYDKDFNNEADTPDNFQSRRPNTSFCFLDIRSPGLGDTAMYLCATSRDEVGGPHTDTQYFGPGTRLTVL.

The V call is TRBV2, the J call TRBJ2-3; TRBD2 matches at 8 bases. J was trimmed by 3 bases and V by 7 bases; bases with no gene match: 9. The CDR3 sequence is 15 residues long. From germline, CDR1 is SNHLY and CDR2 FYNNEI. In nucleotides, the CDR3 is TGTGCCAGCATCGCTCCGGGGGGGCAAACAGATACGCAGTATTTT. The encoded protein is CASIAPGGQTDTQYF.

The genes are TRBV7-3 and TRBJ1-1, with no clear D. Trimming pared 5 bases from V and 7 bases from J, leaving 8 bases between. This CDR3 contains 11 residues. Germline assignment: CDR1 SGHTA and CDR2 FQGTGA. The CDR3 region is CASSPPSEAFF. CDR3 DNA: TGTGCCAGCAGCCCGCCCAGTGAAGCTTTCTTT. The complete variable domain, with remaining parts taken from reference TRBV7-3 and TRBJ1-1, reads GAGVSQTPSNKVTEKGKYVELRCDPISGHTALYWYRQSLGQGPEFLIYFQGTGAADDSGLPNDRFFAVRPEGSVSTLKIQRTERGDSAVYLCASSPPSEAFFGQGTRLTVV.

V is TRBV4-3 and J is TRBJ2-6; D unresolved. This CDR3 is 16 amino acids long. The V gene's germline CDR1 is LGHNA and CDR2 YSLEER. V lost 0 bases to trimming and J lost 4 bases, with 10 bases between them. The CDR3 bases are TGCGCCAGCAGCCAAGATTTCGGAGCCGGGGCCAACGTCCTGACTTTC. Protein sequence: CASSQDFGAGANVLTF.

The chain employs TRBV10-3 and TRBJ1-4, with 10 bases that match TRBD1. The V segment lost 3 bases and the J segment 3 bases; nucleotides outside the gene matches: 10. CDR1 and CDR2 (germline): ENHRY, SYGVKD. This CDR3 contains 18 residues. CDR3 bases: TGTGCCATCAGTGATTCCGGGACAGGGGATGCAGCTAATGAAAAACTGTTTTTT. Its protein product is CAISDSGTGDAANEKLFF.

The chain links TRBV19 to TRBJ1-5, with 7 bases matching TRBD1. The germline gives CDR1 LNHDA, CDR2 SQIVND (reference sequence). J was trimmed by 1 base and V by 6 bases; bases with no gene match: 9. The CDR3 consists of 16 residues. DNA of the CDR3: TGTGCCAGTAGCCCAATGACAGGGCACAGCAATCAGCCCCAGCATTTT. Translated: CASSPMTGHSNQPQHF. The whole variable domain, filled in from reference TRBV19 and TRBJ1-5, reads DGGITQSPKYLFRKEGQNVTLSCEQNLNHDAMYWYRQDPGQGLRLIYYSQIVNDFQKGDIAEGYSVSREKKESFPLTVTSAQKNPTAFYLCASSPMTGHSNQPQHFGDGTRLSIL.

The chain carries TRBV4-2 and TRBJ1-6; no firm D call. The CDR3 totals 16 residues. Germline-derived CDR1 and CDR2 are LGHNA and YNFKEQ. Deletions cut 0 bases from V and 4 bases from J, with 10 bases between. CDR3 region: CASSQDAQIYNSPLHF. The CDR3 nucleotides read TGTGCCAGCAGCCAAGACGCCCAGATATATAATTCACCCCTCCACTTT.

The chain has TRBV29-1 and TRBJ2-3; D gene uncertain. The CDR3 contains 15 residues. Looked up from germline, CDR1 is SQVTM and CDR2 is ANQGSEA. V was trimmed by 3 bases and J by 4 bases, leaving 17 bases between them. Written as DNA, the CDR3 is TGCAGCGTTGATGGTCCTTCTGGAGTAGCAGATACGCAGTATTTT. Translated, it gives CSVDGPSGVADTQYF.

This chain uses TRBV30 with TRBJ2-2, with a possible D match to TRBD2 (6 bases). This CDR3 has 13 amino acids. CDR1 and CDR2 from the germline V gene are GTSNPN and SVGIG (reference sequence). With 1 base removed from V and 7 bases from J, the gap between germline ends came to 10 bases. DNA of the CDR3: TGTGCCTGGAGTGGGGGACTGGGCGGGGAGCTGTTTTTT. Translating gives CAWSGGLGGELFF.

V gene TRBV6-1 combines with J gene TRBJ2-4, with D perhaps TRBD2 (5 bases). This CDR3 comprises 14 residues. The germline CDR1 and CDR2 sequences are MNHNS and SASEGT. V shed 2 bases and J shed 5 bases, with 10 bases lying between them. The CDR3 reads CASSEPGNQNIQYF. The CDR3 nucleotides are TGTGCCAGCAGTGAACCGGGGAACCAAAACATTCAGTACTTC.

This rearrangement joins TRBV7-2 to TRBJ2-7; 7 nucleotides agree with TRBD1. CDR3 size: 14 residues. V shed 3 bases, J shed 0 bases, and the junction held 2 bases outside the gene matches. The germline CDR1 and CDR2 sequences are SGHTA and FQGNSA. CDR3 in amino acids: CASSFGTASYEQYF. The CDR3 region has the DNA TGTGCCAGCAGCTTTGGGACAGCCTCCTACGAGCAGTACTTC.

The V and J genes are TRBV5-4 and TRBJ2-3; 12 bases are a match to TRBD2. The ends lost 0 bases at V and 5 bases at J; junction bases unmatched: 10. Per germline, CDR1 SGHNT and CDR2 YYREEE (reference sequence). The CDR3 covers 18 residues. CDR3 sequence: CASSLGLAGAFLGDTQYF. CDR3 DNA sequence: TGTGCCAGCAGCTTGGGACTAGCGGGGGCCTTCCTTGGAGATACGCAGTATTTT.